This TCR beta chain comes out of a study of blood T cell repertoires in COVID-19. Profiling relied on immunoSEQ multiplex PCR, and the TCRdb table lists in-frame clones only, not all of them. The table records about 240,000 clones, about four fifths of them present only once. Germline values: CDR1 SEHNR, CDR2 FQNEAQ (reference sequence). V dropped 5 bases and J dropped 2 bases, with 14 bases sitting between them. The CDR3 has 15 residues. This sequence originates from a man aged 25-40 years who had recovered from COVID-19. V and J are TRBV7-9 and TRBJ2-3, with a possible D match to TRBD2 (6 bases). Source material: peripheral blood. The CDR3 sequence: CASSGGAGHTDTQYF. CDR3 nucleotides: TGTGCCAGCAGCGGCGGGGCAGGCCACACAGATACGCAGTATTTT.